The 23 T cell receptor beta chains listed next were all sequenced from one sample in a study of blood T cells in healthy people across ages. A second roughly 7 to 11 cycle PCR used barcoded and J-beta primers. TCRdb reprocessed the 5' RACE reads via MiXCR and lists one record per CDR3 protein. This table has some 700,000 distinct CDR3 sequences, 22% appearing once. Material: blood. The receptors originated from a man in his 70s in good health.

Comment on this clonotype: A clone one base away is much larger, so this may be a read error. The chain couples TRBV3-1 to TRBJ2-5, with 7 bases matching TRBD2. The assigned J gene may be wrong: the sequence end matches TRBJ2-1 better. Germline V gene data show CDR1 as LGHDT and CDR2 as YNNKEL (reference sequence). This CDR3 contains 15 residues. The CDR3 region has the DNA TGTGCCAGCAGCCCTCCCCTAGCGGACTTCAATGAGCAGTTCTTC. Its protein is CASSPPLADFNEQFF.

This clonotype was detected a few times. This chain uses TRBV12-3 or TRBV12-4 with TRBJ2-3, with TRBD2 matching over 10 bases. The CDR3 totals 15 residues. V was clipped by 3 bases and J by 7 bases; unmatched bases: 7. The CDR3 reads CASSLSSGGGNTQYF. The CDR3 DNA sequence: TGTGCCAGCAGTTTGTCTAGCGGGGGAGGGAATACGCAGTATTTT.

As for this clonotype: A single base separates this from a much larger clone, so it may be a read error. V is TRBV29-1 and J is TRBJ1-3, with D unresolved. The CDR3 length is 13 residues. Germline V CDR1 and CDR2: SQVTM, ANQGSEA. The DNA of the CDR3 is TGCAGCGTTGTATTGAACTCTGGGAACACCATGTATTTT. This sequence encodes CSVVLNSGNTMYF.

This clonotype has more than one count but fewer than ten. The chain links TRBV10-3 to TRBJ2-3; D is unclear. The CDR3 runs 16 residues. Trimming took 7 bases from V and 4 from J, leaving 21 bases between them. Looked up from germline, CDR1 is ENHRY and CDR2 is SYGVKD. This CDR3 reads CAITARLDFGADTQYF. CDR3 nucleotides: TGTGCCATCACTGCTCGTCTCGATTTTGGGGCAGATACGCAGTATTTT.

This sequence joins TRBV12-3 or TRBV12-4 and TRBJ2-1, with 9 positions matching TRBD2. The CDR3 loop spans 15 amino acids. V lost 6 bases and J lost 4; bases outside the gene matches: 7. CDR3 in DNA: TGTGCCAGCAGCCGCAGGACTAGCGAATACAATGAGCAGTTCTTC. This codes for CASSRRTSEYNEQFF.

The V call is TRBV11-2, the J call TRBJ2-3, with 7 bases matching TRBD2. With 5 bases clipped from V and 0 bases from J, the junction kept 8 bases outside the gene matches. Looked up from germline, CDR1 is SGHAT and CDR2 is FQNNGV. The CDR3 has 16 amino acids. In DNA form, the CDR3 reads TGTGCCAGCAGCACCGCGACTAGCCTAAGCACAGATACGCAGTATTTT. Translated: CASSTATSLSTDTQYF.

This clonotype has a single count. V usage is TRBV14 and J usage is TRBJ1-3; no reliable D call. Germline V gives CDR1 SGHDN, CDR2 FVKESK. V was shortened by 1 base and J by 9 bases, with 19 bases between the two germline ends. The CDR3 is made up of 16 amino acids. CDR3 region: CASSQGEQRKRSTIYF. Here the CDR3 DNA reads TGTGCCAGCAGCCAAGGGGAACAGCGTAAGAGGAGCACCATATATTTT. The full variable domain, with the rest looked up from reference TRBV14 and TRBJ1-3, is EAGVTQFPSHSVIEKGQTVTLRCDPISGHDNLYWYRRVMGKEIKFLLHFVKESKQDESGMPNNRFLAERTGGTYSTLKVQPAELEDSGVYFCASSQGEQRKRSTIYFGEGSWLTVV.

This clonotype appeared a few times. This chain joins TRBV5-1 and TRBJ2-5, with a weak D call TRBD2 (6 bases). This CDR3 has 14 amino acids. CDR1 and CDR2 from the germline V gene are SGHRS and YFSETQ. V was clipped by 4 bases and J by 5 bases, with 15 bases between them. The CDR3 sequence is CASSNSGDRETQYF. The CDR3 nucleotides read TGCGCCAGCAGCAATTCGGGGGACCGGGAGACCCAGTACTTC.

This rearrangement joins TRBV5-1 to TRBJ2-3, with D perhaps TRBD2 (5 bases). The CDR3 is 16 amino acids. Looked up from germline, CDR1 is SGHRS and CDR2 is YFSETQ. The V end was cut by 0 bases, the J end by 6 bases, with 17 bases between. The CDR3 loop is CASSLGLAEPSDTQYF. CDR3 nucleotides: TGCGCCAGCAGCTTGGGGCTAGCCGAGCCGAGTGATACGCAGTATTTT.

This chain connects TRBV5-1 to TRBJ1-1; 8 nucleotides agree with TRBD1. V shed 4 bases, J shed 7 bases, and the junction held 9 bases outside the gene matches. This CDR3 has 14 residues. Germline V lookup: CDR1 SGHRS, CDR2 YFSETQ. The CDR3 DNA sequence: TGCGCCAGCAGCCAAGGACAGGGCCGCTATGAAGCTTTCTTT. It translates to CASSQGQGRYEAFF.

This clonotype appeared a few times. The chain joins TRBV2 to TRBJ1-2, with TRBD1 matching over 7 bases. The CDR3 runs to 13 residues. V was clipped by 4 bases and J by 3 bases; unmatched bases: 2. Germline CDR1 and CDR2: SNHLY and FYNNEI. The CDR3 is CASSGQGYYGYTF. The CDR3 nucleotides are TGTGCCAGCAGTGGACAGGGCTACTATGGCTACACCTTC.

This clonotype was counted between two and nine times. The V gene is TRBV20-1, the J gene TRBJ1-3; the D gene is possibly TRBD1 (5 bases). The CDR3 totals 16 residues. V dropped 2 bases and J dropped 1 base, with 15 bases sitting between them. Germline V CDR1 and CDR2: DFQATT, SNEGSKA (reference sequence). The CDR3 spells CSARLRTGHSGNTIYF. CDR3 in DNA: TGCAGTGCTAGACTTCGAACAGGACATTCTGGAAACACCATATATTTT.

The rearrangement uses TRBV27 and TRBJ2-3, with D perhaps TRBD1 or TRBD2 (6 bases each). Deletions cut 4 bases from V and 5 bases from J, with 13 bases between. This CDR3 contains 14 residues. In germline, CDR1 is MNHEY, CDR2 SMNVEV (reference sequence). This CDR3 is CASSWGAVGDTQYF. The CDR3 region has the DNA TGTGCCAGCAGTTGGGGGGCAGTCGGAGATACGCAGTATTTT.

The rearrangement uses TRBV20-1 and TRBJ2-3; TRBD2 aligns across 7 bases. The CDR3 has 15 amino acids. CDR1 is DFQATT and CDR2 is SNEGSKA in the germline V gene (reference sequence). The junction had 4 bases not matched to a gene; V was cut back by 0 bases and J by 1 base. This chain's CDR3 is CSARDLAVRTDTQYF. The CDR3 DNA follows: TGCAGTGCTAGAGACCTAGCGGTGCGCACAGATACGCAGTATTTT.

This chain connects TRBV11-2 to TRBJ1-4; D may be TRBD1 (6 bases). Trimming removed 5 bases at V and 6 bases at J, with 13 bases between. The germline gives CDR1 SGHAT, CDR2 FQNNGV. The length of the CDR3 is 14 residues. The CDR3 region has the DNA TGTGCCAGCAGCCGGTTAGGGGGGGATGAAAAACTGTTTTTT. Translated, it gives CASSRLGGDEKLFF.

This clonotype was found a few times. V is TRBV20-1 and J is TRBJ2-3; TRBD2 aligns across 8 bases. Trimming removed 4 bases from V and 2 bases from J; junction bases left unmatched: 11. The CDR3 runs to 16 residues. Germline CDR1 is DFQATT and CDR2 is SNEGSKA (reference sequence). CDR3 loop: CSATTFSGDFTDTQYF. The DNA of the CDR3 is TGCAGTGCTACCACCTTTAGCGGGGACTTCACAGATACGCAGTATTTT.

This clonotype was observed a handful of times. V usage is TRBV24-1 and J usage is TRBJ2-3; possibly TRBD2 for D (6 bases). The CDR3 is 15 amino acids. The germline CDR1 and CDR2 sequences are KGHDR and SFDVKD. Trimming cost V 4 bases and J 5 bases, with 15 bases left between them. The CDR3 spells CATSETGEVLDTQYF. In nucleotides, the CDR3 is TGTGCCACCAGTGAAACGGGAGAGGTTTTAGATACGCAGTATTTT.

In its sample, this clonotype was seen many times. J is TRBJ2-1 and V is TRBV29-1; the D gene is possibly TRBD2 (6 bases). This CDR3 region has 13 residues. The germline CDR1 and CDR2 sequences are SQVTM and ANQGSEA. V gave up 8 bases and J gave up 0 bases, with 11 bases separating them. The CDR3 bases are TGCAGCTCTCGGGAGAGCTCCTACAATGAGCAGTTCTTC. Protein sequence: CSSRESSYNEQFF.

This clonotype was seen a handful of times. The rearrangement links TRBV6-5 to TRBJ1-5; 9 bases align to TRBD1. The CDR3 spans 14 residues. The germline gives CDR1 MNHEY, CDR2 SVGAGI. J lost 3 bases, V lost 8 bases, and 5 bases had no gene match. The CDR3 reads CASWRTGDNQPQHF. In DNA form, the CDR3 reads TGTGCCAGCTGGAGGACAGGGGACAATCAGCCCCAGCATTTT.

CDR3 residues: CASSWGLAGGGNEQFF. The CDR3, as DNA: TGTGCCAGCAGCTGGGGACTAGCGGGAGGAGGCAATGAGCAGTTCTTC. This chain uses TRBV7-6 with TRBJ2-1, with 15 bases fitting TRBD2. The CDR3 runs 16 residues. Germline V gives CDR1 SGHVS, CDR2 FNYEAQ. With 4 bases clipped from V and 6 bases from J, the junction kept 4 bases outside the gene matches. Drawing the rest from reference TRBV7-6 and TRBJ2-1, the complete variable domain is GAGVSQSPRYKVTKRGQDVALRCDPISGHVSLYWYRQALGQGPEFLTYFNYEAQQDKSGLPNDRFSAERPEGSISTLTIQRTEQRDSAMYRCASSWGLAGGGNEQFFGPGTRLTVL.

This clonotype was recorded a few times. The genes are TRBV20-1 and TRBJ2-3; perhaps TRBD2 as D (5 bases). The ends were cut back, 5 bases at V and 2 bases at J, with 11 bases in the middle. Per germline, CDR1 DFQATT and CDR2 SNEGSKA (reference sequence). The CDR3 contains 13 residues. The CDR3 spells CSAGERITDTQYF. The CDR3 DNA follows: TGCAGTGCTGGCGAGCGGATCACAGATACGCAGTATTTT.

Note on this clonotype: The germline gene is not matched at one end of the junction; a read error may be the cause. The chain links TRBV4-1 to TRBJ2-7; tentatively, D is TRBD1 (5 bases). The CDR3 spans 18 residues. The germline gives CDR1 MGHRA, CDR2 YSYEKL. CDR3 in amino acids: CASSQDLSTQGESYEQYF. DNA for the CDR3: TGTGCCAGCAGCCAAGATCTATCTACCCAGGGTGAATCCTACGAGCAGTACTTC.

CDR3 nucleotides: TGTGCCAGCAGCCCCGGGACTAGCGGGAGGCCCTCCACAGATACGCAGTATTTT. Its protein is CASSPGTSGRPSTDTQYF. The chain links TRBV7-9 to TRBJ2-3; 15 bases line up with TRBD2. The trim removed 5 bases at V and 2 bases at J, leaving 8 bases unmatched. The length of the CDR3 is 18 residues. The germline V gene has CDR1 SEHNR and CDR2 FQNEAQ (reference sequence).